This is a list of T cell receptor beta chains from one sample in a study of T-cell memory formation after mild COVID-19. TCRdb re-called the 5' RACE reads through MiXCR, storing one row per CDR3 protein. The sample lists hundreds of thousands of distinct CDR3 sequences, around 27% occurring once. The sequencing sample was made of PBMCs or a T cell subset sorted from them (not recorded which). The receptors derive from an adult woman who had mild COVID-19 (a few samples of this study predate the infection). Cell type and time point are not known. CDR3s include the opening cysteine and the closing phenylalanine or tryptophan. The D gene is left open where the match is weak. Only part of the rows carry a size: once, few, many, or a class if the clone is expanded.

TRBV29-1	TRBJ2-1	NA	NA	15	CSVEDRGLRGDEQFF	TGCAGCGTTGAAGATCGGGGGTTACGGGGAGATGAGCAGTTCTTC
TRBV7-2	TRBJ2-7	NA	NA	13	CASSNRGNYEQYF	TGTGCCAGCAGCAACCGGGGAAACTACGAGCAGTACTTC
TRBV2	TRBJ1-1	NA	TRBD1	14	CASSYRDRNTEAFF	TGTGCCAGCAGTTACCGGGACAGGAACACTGAAGCTTTCTTT
TRBV20-1	TRBJ2-7	once	TRBD2	14	CSAPPSGGADEQYF	TGCAGTGCGCCACCTAGCGGGGGGGCCGACGAGCAGTACTTC
TRBV4-2	TRBJ2-7	NA	NA	15	CASSQEPGRYYEQYF	TGTGCCAGCAGCCAAGAGCCGGGACGGTACTACGAGCAGTACTTC
TRBV7-3	TRBJ2-3	many	NA	16	CASSLLGQEVTDTQYF	TGTGCCAGCAGCTTACTTGGACAAGAGGTGACAGATACGCAGTATTTT
TRBV5-1	TRBJ2-7	NA	NA	14	CASSLAGLFYEQYF	TGCGCCAGCAGCTTGGCGGGACTTTTCTACGAGCAGTACTTC
TRBV7-9	TRBJ2-5	NA	NA	14	CASSLMTSGETQYF	TGTGCCAGCAGCTTAATGACCTCGGGGGAGACCCAGTACTTC
TRBV7-2	TRBJ2-7	NA	TRBD2	19	CASSHPSVAGGPLGEEQYF	TGTGCCAGCAGCCACCCGTCGGTAGCGGGAGGGCCGCTGGGGGAGGAGCAGTACTTC
TRBV5-5	TRBJ2-7	NA	TRBD1	17	CASRPDRGGTRPNEQYF	TGTGCCAGCAGACCGGACAGGGGCGGGACTCGACCCAACGAGCAGTACTTC
TRBV12-3/TRBV12-4	TRBJ2-1	few	NA	15	CASSHEEWSYNEQFF	TGTGCCAGCAGTCACGAAGAGTGGTCCTACAATGAGCAGTTCTTC
TRBV6-1	TRBJ2-1	NA	TRBD1	11	CASTRYRGQIF	TGTGCCAGCACCCGATACAGGGGGCAGATCTTC
TRBV4-1	TRBJ2-7	few	TRBD2	14	CASSQERETYEQYF	TGCGCCAGCAGCCAAGAGCGGGAGACCTACGAGCAGTACTTC
TRBV12-3/TRBV12-4	TRBJ2-1	few	NA	15	CASRSLVGYYNEQFF	TGTGCCAGCAGGTCACTAGTGGGGTACTACAATGAGCAGTTCTTC
TRBV30	TRBJ1-5	NA	NA	15	CAWSVQTISNQPQHF	TGTGCCTGGAGTGTACAGACCATTAGCAATCAGCCCCAGCATTTT
TRBV9	TRBJ2-1	few	NA	16	CASSVSPIAGSNEQFF	TGTGCCAGCAGCGTATCACCGATTGCAGGTTCGAATGAGCAGTTCTTC
TRBV5-1	TRBJ2-5	NA	TRBD2	14	CASSFRLAQETQYF	TGCGCCAGCAGCTTCCGACTAGCTCAAGAGACCCAGTACTTC
TRBV27	TRBJ2-2	many	NA	16	CASSFLSEQGSGELFF	TGTGCCAGCAGTTTTTTGTCGGAACAGGGTTCCGGGGAGCTGTTTTTT
TRBV30	TRBJ1-6	few	NA	14	CAWTVGGRNSPLHF	TGTGCCTGGACCGTCGGGGGGCGAAATTCACCCCTCCACTTT
TRBV5-5	TRBJ1-2	NA	TRBD1	14	CASSLGTGYYGYTF	TGTGCCAGCAGCTTGGGGACAGGGTACTATGGCTACACCTTC